This T cell receptor (beta chain) was documented in a study of blood T cell repertoires in COVID-19 (dated by TCRdb to the early 2020s). Regarding the research as a whole: Collaborator samples came from the United States, Italy and Spain and covered acute and convalescent phases of COVID-19. Samples were obtained from the ongoing ImmuneRACE study (first 160 participants) and from 1,254 subjects provided by 6 global collaborators. Nearly every sample came with metadata listing a de-identified subject ID, COVID-19 status, age in years and sex. Where HLA class I and class II types were available, the types were taken from metadata supplied by the sample provider, not from assay-based typing. The material from the prospective study consisted of cDNA or gDNA derived from T cells, B-cell-depleted T cells, or PBMCs. The repertoires were made available in a free public database intended to serve as a resource for research on the immune response to SARS-CoV-2. Subjects who had been exposed to COVID-19, were actively infected with it, or had recovered from it provided the deeply sampled blood TCRbeta repertoires that made up the dataset.

Here is what the overall study found, with its caveats: The amount of clinical and demographic metadata varied by source and participant and was provided uncurated.

Reading the germline V gene (reference sequence) gives CDR1 LGHDT and CDR2 YNNKEL. The junction shows trimming of 4 bases on V and 5 bases on J, and the gene matches do not reach 10 bases of it. Inclusive of the bounding cysteine and phenylalanine, the CDR3 is 15 residues long. CDR3 DNA is the only sequence kept; it has 45 bases, read in frame from the first base. TCRbeta CDR3 regions were amplified from genomic DNA using the immunoSEQ Assay, a bias-controlled multiplex PCR. The paper's data handling went like this. Within the assay, amplification of reference gene primers was used to estimate how many nucleated cells each sample contained. Sequence reads were collapsed and filtered to measure the absolute abundance of every unique TCRbeta CDR3 rearrangement. For each sample, productive Simpson clonality was calculated as the square root of Simpson's diversity index over productive rearrangements. Not all clones reach the TCRdb copy of this immuneACCESS table, which keeps in-frame sequences only. Checked studies attribute under half of the gap to unresolved V genes and leave the rest unexplained. V, J and clone size were drawn from that table, and D and trimming were deduced from the DNA. This sample comprises some 210,000 clones, roughly four fifths of them detected only once. Together, the top ten hold 10% to 15% of the sample.

This clone was seen a few times. There is no known antigen for this receptor. There are no base qualities to consult, and no much larger clone falls within one base. Whole blood was collected in K2EDTA tubes by collaborating institutions according to the institutions' own protocols. For TCRbeta analysis, collaborator samples were shipped as frozen whole blood, as isolated PBMCs, or as DNA extracted from either sample type. Rearrangement joined TRBV3-1 (or the pseudogene TRBV3-2) to TRBJ2-5; 7 middle bases align to TRBD2. The origin of this receptor is a middle-aged woman with acute or convalescent COVID-19. Sequenced material: peripheral blood. The DNA reads as follows: TGTGCCAGCAGCCCCCGGACTAGTAGGCGGGAGACCCAGTACTTC. This encodes CASSPRTSRRETQYF.